Sequencing of this T cell receptor beta chain was carried out in a study of graft-versus-host responses after intestinal transplantation. Whole-study context: Among the recipients, transplants were multivisceral, liver-intestinal, or isolated intestinal. All recipients got anti-thymocyte globulin induction, then tacrolimus and steroids for 2 to 3 years.

The repertoire was sequenced with immunoSEQ multiplex PCR; TCRdb's copy has only in-frame clones and lacks some. The sample holds 100,000 or so clones, around nine tenths seen once. Germline CDR1 is MGHRA and CDR2 is YSYEKL. Germline trimming cut 0 bases from V and 4 bases from J; bases unmatched to any gene: 11. The CDR3 contains 18 residues. Regarding this clone: The antigen remains unidentified.

The receptor's source is a human donor who received an intestinal transplant. The material was unstimulated CD4+ T cells sorted from spleen or lymph node cells, obtained before intestinal transplant. The chain joins TRBV4-1 to TRBJ2-3; 9 bases agree with TRBD2. This CDR3 is CASSQDQPRGGLADTQYF. CDR3 bases: TGCGCCAGCAGCCAAGATCAGCCGCGGGGGGGCCTCGCAGATACGCAGTATTTT.